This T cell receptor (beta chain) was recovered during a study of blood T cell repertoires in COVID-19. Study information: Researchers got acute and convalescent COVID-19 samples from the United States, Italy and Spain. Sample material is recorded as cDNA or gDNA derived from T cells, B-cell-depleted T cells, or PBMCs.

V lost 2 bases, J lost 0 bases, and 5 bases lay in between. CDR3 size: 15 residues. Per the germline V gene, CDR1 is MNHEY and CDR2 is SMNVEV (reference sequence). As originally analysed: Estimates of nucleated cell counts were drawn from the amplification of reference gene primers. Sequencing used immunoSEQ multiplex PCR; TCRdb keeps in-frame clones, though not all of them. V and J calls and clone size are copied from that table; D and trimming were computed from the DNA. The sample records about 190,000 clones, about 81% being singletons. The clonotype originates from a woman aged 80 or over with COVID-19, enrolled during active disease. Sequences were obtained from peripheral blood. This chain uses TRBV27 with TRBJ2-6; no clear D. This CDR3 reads CASSLPGSGANVLTF. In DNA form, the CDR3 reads TGTGCCAGCAGTTTACCGGGCTCTGGGGCCAACGTCCTGACTTTC.